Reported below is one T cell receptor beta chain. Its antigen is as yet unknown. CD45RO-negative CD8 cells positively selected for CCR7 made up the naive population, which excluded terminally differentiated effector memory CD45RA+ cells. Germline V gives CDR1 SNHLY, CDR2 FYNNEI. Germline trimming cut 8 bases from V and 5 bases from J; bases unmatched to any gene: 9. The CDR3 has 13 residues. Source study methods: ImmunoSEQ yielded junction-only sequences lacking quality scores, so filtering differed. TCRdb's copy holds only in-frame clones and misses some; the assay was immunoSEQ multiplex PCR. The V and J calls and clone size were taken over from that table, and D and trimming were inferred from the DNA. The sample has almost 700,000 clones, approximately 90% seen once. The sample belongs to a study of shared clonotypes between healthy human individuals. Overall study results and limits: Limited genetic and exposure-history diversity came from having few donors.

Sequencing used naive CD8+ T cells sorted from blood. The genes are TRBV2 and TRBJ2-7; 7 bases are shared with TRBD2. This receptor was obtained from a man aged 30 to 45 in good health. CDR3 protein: CASAPSSGHEQYF. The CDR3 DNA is TGTGCCAGCGCCCCCTCTAGCGGCCACGAGCAGTACTTC.